Presented here are 28 T cell receptor beta chains from one specimen sequenced in a study of breast tumors, draining lymph nodes, adjacent tissues. TCRdb reprocessed the multiplex PCR reads via MiXCR and lists one record per CDR3 protein. In the table there are about 200,000 distinct CDR3 sequences, approximately 31% of which are singletons. Samples came from axillary lymph nodes draining the breast cancer. Sequences were obtained from axillary lymph node tissue. Receptors were obtained from a female donor with breast cancer. Some clones in this sample may be carry-over from other donors' samples.

This clonotype was observed at least ten times. V gene TRBV7-2 combines with J gene TRBJ2-7; TRBD1 matches 7 bases. The J segment lost 1 base and the V segment lost 6 bases, leaving 6 bases of the junction unmatched. In germline, CDR1 is SGHTA, CDR2 FQGNSA. The CDR3 covers 14 residues. CDR3 DNA sequence: TGTGCCAGCAGACCGGACAGGCTGTCCTACGAGCAGTACTTC. Residues: CASRPDRLSYEQYF.

This clonotype was detected many times. The chain links TRBV12-3 or TRBV12-4 to TRBJ2-7, with D perhaps matching TRBD2 (6 bases). CDR3 length equals 14 residues. Trimming pared 4 bases from V and 1 base from J, leaving 11 bases between. The CDR3 loop reads CASSSYRGSYEQYF. As DNA, the CDR3 is TGTGCCAGCAGTTCATACCGGGGGTCCTACGAGCAGTACTTC.

Comments on this clonotype: This may be a read error: a much more frequent sequence differs by one nucleotide. The rearrangement links TRBV6-1 to TRBJ1-4; tentative D call: TRBD1 (5 bases). The CDR3 is made up of 13 amino acids. Germline V lookup: CDR1 MNHNS, CDR2 SASEGT. CDR3 in DNA: TGTGCCAGCGACAGTGGCGCTAATGGAAAACTGTTTTTT. Amino acid sequence: CASDSGANGKLFF.

Ten or more counts support this clonotype. The rearrangement uses TRBV5-1 and TRBJ2-2, with D unclear. Trimming shortened V by 2 bases and J by 0 bases, and 5 bases separated the two germline ends. The CDR3 consists of 14 residues. Germline V CDR1 and CDR2: SGHRS, YFSETQ. The CDR3 DNA follows: TGCGCCAGCAGCTTAAGGGCGAACACCGGGGAGCTGTTTTTT. It is translated as CASSLRANTGELFF.

On this clonotype: A read error may produce the germline difference seen at one junction end. J is TRBJ2-6 and V is TRBV9, with D tentatively TRBD1 or TRBD2 (5 bases each). Germline loops: CDR1 SGDLS, CDR2 YYNGEE. The length of the CDR3 is 9 residues. The CDR3 region is CASSLGTTF. The CDR3, as DNA: TGTGCCAGCAGCCTCGGGACGACATTC.

The chain couples TRBV15 to TRBJ2-7; tentatively, D is TRBD1 or TRBD2 (5 bases each). The V gene lost 8 bases and the J gene lost 2 bases, with 13 bases spanning the gap. The germline gives CDR1 LNHNV, CDR2 YYDKDF (reference sequence). This CDR3 is 13 amino acids long. The CDR3 region has the DNA TGTGCCACCCGGGACCGAGCCACCTACGAGCAGTACTTC. This translates into CATRDRATYEQYF.

The chain employs TRBV27 and TRBJ2-1; possibly TRBD2 for D (5 bases). Trimming removed 7 bases from V and 0 bases from J, with 10 bases in between. From germline, CDR1 is MNHEY and CDR2 SMNVEV (reference sequence). This CDR3 has 14 amino acids. CDR3 bases: TGTGCCAGCAAGAGCCTAGCCTCCTACAATGAGCAGTTCTTC. It is translated as CASKSLASYNEQFF.

This clonotype was seen many times. The genes are TRBV7-2 and TRBJ2-3, with D hard to call. Germline CDR1 SGHTA, CDR2 FQGNSA. The CDR3 has 13 amino acids. With 1 base removed from V and 6 bases from J, the gap between germline ends came to 8 bases. The CDR3 DNA follows: TGTGCCAGCAGCTTAGTAAATGGCGATACGCAGTATTTT. It translates to CASSLVNGDTQYF.

This clonotype has at least ten counts. The rearrangement joins TRBV6-1 to TRBJ1-3; D is uncertain. Trimming cost V 2 bases and J 2 bases, with 7 bases left between them. The CDR3 runs to 14 residues. Germline CDR1 is MNHNS and CDR2 is SASEGT. As DNA, the CDR3 is TGTGCCAGCAGTGAACTGGGGACTGGAAACACCATATATTTT. It yields the protein CASSELGTGNTIYF.

This clonotype was found a few times. This chain links TRBV28 with TRBJ1-6, with 9 bases lining up with TRBD1. V trimming: 5 bases; J trimming: 7 bases; junction bases outside the gene matches: 3. From germline, CDR1 is MDHEN and CDR2 SYDVKM. This CDR3 spans 14 amino acids. Written as DNA, the CDR3 is TGTGCCAGCAGTCAACAGGGGGCCAATTCACCCCTCCACTTT. Its translation is CASSQQGANSPLHF.

V and J are TRBV7-2 and TRBJ2-5; D is unclear. Germline V gene sequence: CDR1 SGHTA, CDR2 FQGNSA. The V gene lost 5 bases and the J gene lost 5 bases, with 9 bases spanning the gap. The CDR3 has 12 amino acids. The CDR3 reads CASSPDGETQYF. CDR3 bases: TGTGCCAGCAGCCCAGATGGGGAGACCCAGTACTTC.

Note on this clonotype: Mismatch with germline at one junction end may stem from a read error. V is TRBV5-5 and J is TRBJ1-1; D possibly corresponds to TRBD1 (6 bases). The CDR3 spans 16 residues. The V gene's germline CDR1 is SGHKS and CDR2 YYEKEE (reference sequence). CDR3 amino acids: CASSPPRQTGNTEAFF. DNA for the CDR3: TGCGCCAGCAGCCCTCCGCGCCAGACAGGGAACACTGAAGCTTTCTTT.

Notes on this clonotype: A read error may be the cause here, since a much bigger clone is one base away. This sequence joins TRBV20-1 and TRBJ2-3; 7 positions match TRBD2. Germline V gene lookup returns CDR1 DFQATT and CDR2 SNEGSKA (reference sequence). This CDR3 spans 20 amino acids. CDR3 amino acids: CSAGDPGAGGGVSSTDTQYF. In DNA form, the CDR3 reads TGCAGTGCTGGAGATCCGGGTGCGGGCGGGGGTGTCTCTAGCACAGATACGCAGTATTTT.

The rearrangement uses TRBV7-9 and TRBJ1-6, with D possibly being TRBD1 (6 bases). CDR3 size: 17 residues. Looked up from germline, CDR1 is SEHNR and CDR2 is FQNEAQ (reference sequence). V was pared by 4 bases and J by 9 bases, with 22 bases between. In DNA, the CDR3 is TGTGCCAGCAGCTATCCGGGACAAGGCCAAGGGTGTTCACCCCTCCACTTT. This gives the protein CASSYPGQGQGCSPLHF.

This clonotype has at least ten counts. The chain joins TRBV20-1 to TRBJ2-5; TRBD2 matches 12 bases. The ends lost 3 bases at V and 2 bases at J; junction bases unmatched: 7. The CDR3 sequence is 16 residues long. From germline, CDR1 is DFQATT and CDR2 SNEGSKA (reference sequence). The CDR3 sequence is CSASRLAGDLQETQYF. CDR3 bases: TGCAGTGCTAGTCGACTAGCGGGAGACCTGCAAGAGACCCAGTACTTC.

This clonotype was seen ten or more times. V usage is TRBV3-1 and J usage is TRBJ1-3, with D unresolved. Trimming removed 4 bases at V and 1 base at J, with 11 bases between. The germline CDR1 and CDR2 sequences are LGHDT and YNNKEL (reference sequence). There are 15 residues in the CDR3. The CDR3 loop is CASSLGRSSGNTIYF. The CDR3 nucleotides are TGTGCCAGCAGCCTAGGACGGTCTTCTGGAAACACCATATATTTT.

Many counts were recorded for this clonotype. The chain links TRBV5-8 to TRBJ2-7; perhaps TRBD2 as D (6 bases). Germline CDR1 is SGHTS and CDR2 is YDEGEE. The V end lost 4 bases, the J end lost 5 bases, and 16 bases lay between the germline ends. The CDR3 has 14 residues. CDR3 loop: CASSPPGLRNEQYF. CDR3 DNA: TGTGCCAGCAGCCCCCCGGGACTGAGAAACGAGCAGTACTTC.

This clonotype was seen ten or more times. This chain uses TRBV28 with TRBJ1-6; TRBD1 agrees at 8 bases. Germline-derived CDR1 and CDR2 are MDHEN and SYDVKM. V shed 5 bases, J shed 5 bases, and the junction held 8 bases outside the gene matches. The CDR3 runs to 16 residues. CDR3 DNA: TGTGCCAGCAGTCGCGACCAGGGGGCCCATAATTCACCCCTCCACTTT. This gives the protein CASSRDQGAHNSPLHF.

This clonotype has just a few counts. The V gene is TRBV6-5, the J gene TRBJ2-5, with 10 positions matching TRBD2. The CDR3 spans 15 residues. V lost 8 bases to trimming and J lost 7 bases; unmatched junction nucleotides: 13. The germline gives CDR1 MNHEY, CDR2 SVGAGI. The CDR3 DNA is TGTGCCAGCCCCCCGCGAGCGGGGGGGTATTCGACCCAGTACTTC. This codes for CASPPRAGGYSTQYF.

This clonotype was seen at least ten times. This chain uses TRBV30 with TRBJ2-7, with unresolved D. Germline-derived CDR1 and CDR2 are GTSNPN and SVGIG (reference sequence). The CDR3 spans 14 residues. With 6 bases removed from V and 0 bases from J, the gap between germline ends came to 15 bases. The chain's CDR3 is CACVAGSLSYEQYF. CDR3 bases: TGTGCCTGTGTGGCCGGTAGTCTCTCCTACGAGCAGTACTTC.

As regards this clonotype: Since a much larger clone is just one base distant, this may be a read error. The J gene is TRBJ2-2, the V gene TRBV30; no reliable D call. Deletions cut 4 bases from V and 5 bases from J, with 17 bases between. Germline V gene sequence: CDR1 GTSNPN, CDR2 SVGIG (reference sequence). This CDR3 has 15 amino acids. The CDR3 sequence: CAWNVWPSETGELFF. The DNA for the CDR3 is TGTGCCTGGAATGTTTGGCCCTCCGAGACCGGGGAGCTGTTTTTT.

This clonotype was counted at least ten times. The chain couples TRBV6-2 or TRBV6-3 to TRBJ2-2; a possible D gene is TRBD2 (5 bases). V lost 2 bases to trimming and J lost 1 base, with 8 bases between them. This CDR3 region has 15 residues. Germline-derived CDR1 and CDR2 are MNHEY and SVGEGT. In DNA, the CDR3 is TGTGCCAGCAGTTACCGGGGTGTGAACACCGGGGAGCTGTTTTTT. This codes for CASSYRGVNTGELFF.

This chain joins TRBV6-2 or TRBV6-3 and TRBJ2-7, with D uncertain. Germline lookup yields CDR1 MNHEY and CDR2 SVGEGT. Trimming took 6 bases from V and 3 from J, leaving 6 bases between them. This CDR3 has 11 residues. CDR3 loop: CASSIGYEQYF. The CDR3 DNA follows: TGTGCCAGCAGCATTGGCTACGAGCAGTACTTC.

This clonotype was found many times. J is TRBJ2-1 and V is TRBV7-9; 12 nucleotides align to TRBD2. The CDR3 contains 16 residues. Per the germline V gene, CDR1 is SEHNR and CDR2 is FQNEAQ (reference sequence). The V gene end was trimmed by 5 bases and the J gene end by 0 bases; junction bases not matched to a gene: 2. The CDR3 bases are TGTGCCAGCAGCGCGACTAGCGGGAGCTCCTACAATGAGCAGTTCTTC. It yields the protein CASSATSGSSYNEQFF.

Ten or more counts support this clonotype. The rearrangement uses TRBV5-1 and TRBJ2-3, with 11 bases fitting TRBD1. This CDR3 spans 16 amino acids. Germline CDR1 SGHRS, CDR2 YFSETQ. With V trimmed by 4 bases and J by 2 bases, 6 bases remained unmatched. The CDR3: CASSDPGQGVTDTQYF. CDR3 in DNA: TGCGCCAGCAGCGATCCGGGACAGGGGGTCACAGATACGCAGTATTTT.

The chain uses TRBV9 and TRBJ1-5; D is possibly TRBD1 (5 bases). The CDR3 has 18 residues. With 1 base removed from V and 3 bases from J, the gap between germline ends came to 20 bases. Per germline, CDR1 SGDLS and CDR2 YYNGEE. In DNA, the CDR3 is TGTGCCAGCAGCGTAAACCCGCCCGGGACCGGGGCCAATCAGCCCCAGCATTTT. This gives the protein CASSVNPPGTGANQPQHF. The whole variable domain, filled in from reference TRBV9 and TRBJ1-5, reads DSGVTQTPKHLITATGQRVTLRCSPRSGDLSVYWYQQSLDQGLQFLIQYYNGEERAKGNILERFSAQQFPDLHSELNLSSLELGDSALYFCASSVNPPGTGANQPQHFGDGTRLSIL.

This clonotype has a count of ten or more. J is TRBJ2-7 and V is TRBV20-1; TRBD1 aligns across 8 bases. The CDR3 contains 15 residues. With 1 base clipped from V and 7 bases from J, the junction kept 12 bases outside the gene matches. CDR1 is DFQATT and CDR2 is SNEGSKA in the germline V gene (reference sequence). The CDR3 region has the DNA TGCAGTGCTAGAGTGGCGACAGGGGTTAGGGTGGAGCAGTACTTC. Translation: CSARVATGVRVEQYF.

This clonotype was counted many times. The rearrangement uses TRBV12-3 or TRBV12-4 and TRBJ2-3, with TRBD2 matching 9 bases. The V and J ends lost 10 bases and 8 bases, in that order; junction bases with no gene match: 13. The CDR3 contains 14 residues. CDR3 sequence (DNA): TGTGCCATCCCAGAAGCGGGGGGCCCCGGTACGCAGTATTTT. Its translation is CAIPEAGGPGTQYF.